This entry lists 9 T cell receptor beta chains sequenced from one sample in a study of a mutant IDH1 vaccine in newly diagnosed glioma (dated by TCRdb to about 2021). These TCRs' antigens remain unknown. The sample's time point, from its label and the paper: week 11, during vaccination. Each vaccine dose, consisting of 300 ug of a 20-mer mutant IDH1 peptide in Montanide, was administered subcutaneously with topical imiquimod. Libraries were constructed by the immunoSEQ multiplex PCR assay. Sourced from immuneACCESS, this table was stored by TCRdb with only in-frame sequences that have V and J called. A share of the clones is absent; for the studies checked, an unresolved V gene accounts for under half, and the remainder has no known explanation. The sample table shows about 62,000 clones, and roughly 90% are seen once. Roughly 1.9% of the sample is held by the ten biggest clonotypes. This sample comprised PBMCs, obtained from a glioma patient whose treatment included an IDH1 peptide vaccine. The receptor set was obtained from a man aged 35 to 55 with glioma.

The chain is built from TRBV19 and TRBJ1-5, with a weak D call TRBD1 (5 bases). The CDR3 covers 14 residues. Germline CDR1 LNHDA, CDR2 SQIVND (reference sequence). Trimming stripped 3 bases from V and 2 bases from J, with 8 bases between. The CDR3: CASSMQGGNQPQHF. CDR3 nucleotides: TGTGCCAGTAGTATGCAAGGGGGCAATCAGCCCCAGCATTTT.

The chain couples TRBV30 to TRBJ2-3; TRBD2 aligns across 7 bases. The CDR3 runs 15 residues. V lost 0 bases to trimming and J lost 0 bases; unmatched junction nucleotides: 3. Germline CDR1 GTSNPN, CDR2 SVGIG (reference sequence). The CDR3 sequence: CAWSVRAGSTDTQYF. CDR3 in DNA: TGTGCCTGGAGTGTCCGAGCGGGGAGCACAGATACGCAGTATTTT.

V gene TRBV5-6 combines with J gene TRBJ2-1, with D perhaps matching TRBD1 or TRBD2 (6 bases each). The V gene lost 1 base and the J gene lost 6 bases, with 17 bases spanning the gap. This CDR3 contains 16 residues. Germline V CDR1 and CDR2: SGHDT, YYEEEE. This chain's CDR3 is CASSLFPGASGNEQFF. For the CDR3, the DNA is TGTGCCAGCAGCTTGTTTCCGGGGGCGTCCGGCAATGAGCAGTTCTTC.

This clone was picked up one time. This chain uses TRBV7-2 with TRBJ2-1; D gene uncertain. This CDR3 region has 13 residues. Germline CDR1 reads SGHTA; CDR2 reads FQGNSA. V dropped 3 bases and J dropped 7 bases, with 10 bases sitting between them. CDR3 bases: TGTGCCAGCAGCTTTAGTAGAAGTAATGAGCAGTTCTTC. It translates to CASSFSRSNEQFF.

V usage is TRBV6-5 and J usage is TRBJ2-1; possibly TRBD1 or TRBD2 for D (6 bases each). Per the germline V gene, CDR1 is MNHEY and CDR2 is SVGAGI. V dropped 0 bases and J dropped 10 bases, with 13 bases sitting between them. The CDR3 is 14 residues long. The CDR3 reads CASSYSRVGGEQFF. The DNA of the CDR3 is TGTGCCAGCAGTTACTCAAGGGTGGGGGGCGAGCAGTTCTTC.

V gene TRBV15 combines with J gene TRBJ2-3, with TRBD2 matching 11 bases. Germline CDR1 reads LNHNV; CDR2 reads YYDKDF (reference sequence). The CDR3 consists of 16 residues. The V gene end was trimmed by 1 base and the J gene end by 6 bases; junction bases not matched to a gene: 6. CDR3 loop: CATSRGSGRAKDTQYF. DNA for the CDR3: TGTGCCACCAGCAGAGGTAGCGGGAGGGCCAAGGATACGCAGTATTTT.

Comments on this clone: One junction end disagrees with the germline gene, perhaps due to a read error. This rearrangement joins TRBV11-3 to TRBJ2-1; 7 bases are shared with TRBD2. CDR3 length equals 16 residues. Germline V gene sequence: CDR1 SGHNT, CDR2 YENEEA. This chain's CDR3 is CASSFSGYASCNEQFF. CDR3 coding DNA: TGTGCCAGCAGCTTTAGCGGGTACGCCTCCTGCAATGAGCAGTTCTTC.

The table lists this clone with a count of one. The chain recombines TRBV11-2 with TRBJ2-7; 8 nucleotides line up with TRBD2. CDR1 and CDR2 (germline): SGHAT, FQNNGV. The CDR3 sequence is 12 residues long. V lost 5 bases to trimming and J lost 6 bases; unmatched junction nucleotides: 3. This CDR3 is CASSPSGLEQYF. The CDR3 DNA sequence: TGTGCCAGCAGCCCTAGCGGGCTCGAGCAGTACTTC.

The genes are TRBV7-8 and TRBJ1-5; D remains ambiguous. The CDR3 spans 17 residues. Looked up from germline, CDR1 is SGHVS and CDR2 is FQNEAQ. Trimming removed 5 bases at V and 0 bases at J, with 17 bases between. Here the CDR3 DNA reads TGTGCCAGCAGCCAAAGGGTGCAGGAGAATAGCAATCAGCCCCAGCATTTT. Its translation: CASSQRVQENSNQPQHF.